The present TCR beta chain was sequenced within a study of T cells in Graves' hyperthyroidism and ophthalmopathy (dated by TCRdb to the late 2010s). As for the study more broadly: A discovery cohort of around 98 patients, roughly 45 with Graves' ophthalmopathy and fewer than 65 with stable Graves' hyperthyroidism, was used to find distinguishing TCR V-J signatures. Prospective prediction of ophthalmopathy was tested in an independent validation cohort consisting of about 20 hyperthyroidism patients and more than 15 patients who later progressed to ophthalmopathy. For training and testing, the approximately 92 patients in the discovery cohort were randomly divided in a 7:3 ratio. Thyroid tissue and blood T-cell repertoires from about 6 Graves' hyperthyroidism patients were also compared in the study. After blood sampling, hyperthyroidism patients were treated with methimazole at a starting dose of 30 mg daily, and ophthalmopathy patients were treated with high-dose intravenous methylprednisolone. The paper reports TCR Vbeta CDR3 sequencing of approximately 140 peripheral blood samples: 40 or so ophthalmopathy, roughly 74 hyperthyroidism and roughly 17 progressor patients.

About this clonotype itself: It has no known antigen specificity. No much larger clone exists at a distance of one base, and base qualities are not known.

CDR1 is given as SEHNR and CDR2 as FQNEAQ, both from the germline V gene (reference sequence). V drops 0 bases and J drops 7 bases, leaving 21 bases in between. The CDR3 runs 18 residues from the cysteine to the phenylalanine. Kept here is only the CDR3 DNA, which spans 54 bases and is read in frame from base 1. General study outcomes and caveats: Most expanded thyroid clonotypes (frequency above 0.001) were also detected in blood, suggesting blood repertoires may reflect thyroid immune responses. Sample size was not statistically predetermined, and investigators were not blinded to group allocation. During validation, the model predicted progression to ophthalmopathy a median of about 5.9 months ahead of onset, with 70.59% sensitivity and less than 85% specificity. Ophthalmopathy was separated from stable hyperthyroidism by a 13 V-J signature model, with about 86% sensitivity and 81% to 83% specificity obtained in cross-validation and 80%/75% obtained in testing.

The TCR beta CDR3 regions were amplified from RNA transcripts. The first round of RT-PCR for the TCR CDR3 was performed with the HTBI primer set and the Qiagen OneStep RT-PCR kit. Libraries were constructed in a second round of multiplex PCR, after which size selection and purification were performed. Paired-end sequencing of the libraries was performed with 100 bp reads on an Illumina HiSeq2000. Regarding the original processing steps: SOAPnuke was used to process the raw data, with reads discarded if the reads contained adapters or uncalled bases, had a mean Phred below 15, or lacked an exact constant-primer or identifier match. COPE v1.2.5 was used to merge high-quality paired reads, and clonotypes were defined as unique nucleotide sequences. MiTCR v1.1 was used to align the clonotypes against IMGT TRBV, TRBD and TRBJ reference segments. Analysis was restricted to V-J combinations with a frequency above 0.0001, which covered 98% to 99.2% of repertoires. A TCS score was defined as the ratio between F50 (clonal expansion) and ExV (chaos), using BLOSUM62-based TCRdist between CDR3 peptides within each V-J. Welch's t-statistics and random forest reduced fewer than 600 V-J features to 10 to 15, which were used in a naive Bayes classifier (R e1071). The similarity between thyroid and blood repertoires was quantified using the Morisita-Horn index. Using fastp trimming at Q25 and MiXCR clonotype assembly, TCRdb reanalyzed the public sequencing data and kept in-frame beta chains. All rows with the same CDR3 protein become a single entry with the most common DNA and genes. For this entry, the V and J calls and clone size follow TCRdb and not the study's own pipeline. This sample has 500,000 to 750,000 distinct CDR3 sequences in its table, and 40% to 55% of those were observed once. 7.5% to 8.5% of the sample belongs to the ten largest clones.

Stable Graves' hyperthyroidism was defined as the absence of progression to ophthalmopathy over 18 months of follow-up. Hyperthyroidism patients were newly diagnosed, had a disease duration of under 2 months, and were aged 18 to 65 years. The study excluded patients with uncontrolled infections, other autoimmune diseases, pregnancy or lactation. Clinical symptoms, serum thyroxine and TRAb, thyroid ultrasound, and orbital computed tomography formed the basis for the diagnoses. Trizol reagent was used to extract total RNA, and RNA quality was then checked on an Agilent 2100 Bioanalyzer. The V and J segments used are TRBV7-9 and TRBJ2-2; the best D guess is TRBD2, with 6 bases matching. The sequencing input was peripheral blood or thyroid tissue (not recorded which). This TCR came from a woman in her late teens or twenties with Graves' hyperthyroidism. The CDR3 region has the sequence CASSLAGGDFQFHGELFF. The bases read TGTGCCAGCAGCTTAGCCGGCGGGGACTTCCAGTTTCACGGGGAGCTGTTTTTT.